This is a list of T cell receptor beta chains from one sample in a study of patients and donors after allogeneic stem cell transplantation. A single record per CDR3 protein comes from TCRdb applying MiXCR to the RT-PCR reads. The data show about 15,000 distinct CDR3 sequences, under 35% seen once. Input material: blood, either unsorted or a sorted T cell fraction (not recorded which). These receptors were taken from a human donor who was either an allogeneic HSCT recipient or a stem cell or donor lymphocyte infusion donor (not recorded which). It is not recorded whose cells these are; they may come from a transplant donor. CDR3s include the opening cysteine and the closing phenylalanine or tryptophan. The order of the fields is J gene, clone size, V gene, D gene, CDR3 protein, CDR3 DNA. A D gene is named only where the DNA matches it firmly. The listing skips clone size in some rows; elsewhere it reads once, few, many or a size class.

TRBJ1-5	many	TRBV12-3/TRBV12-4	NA	CASSFRGFNNQPQHF	TGTGCCAGCAGTTTTCGGGGGTTTAACAATCAGCCCCAGCATTTT
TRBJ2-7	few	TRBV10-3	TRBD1	CAIRGTGSYEQYF	TGTGCCATCAGAGGGACAGGGTCTTACGAGCAGTACTTC
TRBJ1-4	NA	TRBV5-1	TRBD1	CASSPVGQWRGKLFF	TGCGCCAGCAGCCCGGTGGGACAGTGGCGTGGAAAACTGTTTTTT
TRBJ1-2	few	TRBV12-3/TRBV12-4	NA	CASSEQGLDYGYTF	TGTGCCAGCAGTGAACAGGGTTTAGACTATGGCTACACCTTC
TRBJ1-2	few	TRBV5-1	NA	CASGTANYGYTF	TGCGCCAGCGGCACAGCTAACTATGGCTACACCTTC
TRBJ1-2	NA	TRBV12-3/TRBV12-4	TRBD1	CASSRTSLRDRDYGYTF	TGTGCCAGCAGTCGAACATCTCTCCGGGACAGGGACTATGGCTACACCTTC
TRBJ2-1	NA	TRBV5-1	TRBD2	CASSQGLAGAYNEQFF	TGCGCCAGCAGCCAGGGACTAGCGGGGGCCTACAATGAGCAGTTCTTC
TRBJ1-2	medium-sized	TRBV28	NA	CASVLRGAGLYGYTF	TGTGCCAGTGTGTTAAGGGGCGCCGGGCTCTATGGCTACACCTTC
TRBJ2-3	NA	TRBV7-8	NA	CASSLASLGQYF	TGTGCCAGCAGCTTAGCGAGCCTCGGGCAGTATTTT
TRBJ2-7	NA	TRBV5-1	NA	CASSLSRAYEQYF	TGCGCCAGCAGCCTTAGCCGGGCCTACGAGCAGTACTTC
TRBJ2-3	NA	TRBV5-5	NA	CASSRQPRGAPDTQYF	TGTGCCAGCAGCCGCCAGCCCCGGGGGGCCCCAGATACGCAGTATTTT
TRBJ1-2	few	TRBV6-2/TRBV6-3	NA	CASSYHRIMPSPNYGYTF	TGTGCCAGCAGTTACCATAGGATCATGCCTTCCCCCAACTATGGCTACACCTTC
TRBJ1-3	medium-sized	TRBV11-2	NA	CASSLDYLGNTIYF	TGTGCCAGCAGCTTAGATTACCTTGGAAACACCATATATTTT
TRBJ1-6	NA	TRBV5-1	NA	CASSLEGDSNSPLHF	TGCGCCAGCAGCTTGGAGGGTGATTCTAATTCACCCCTCCACTTT
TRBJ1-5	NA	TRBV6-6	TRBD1	CASSFPPQGNQPQHF	TGTGCCAGCAGTTTTCCCCCACAGGGGAATCAGCCCCAGCATTTT
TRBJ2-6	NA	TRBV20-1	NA	CSARQSTSGANVLTF	TGCAGTGCTCGTCAATCAACCTCGGGGGCCAACGTCCTGACTTTC
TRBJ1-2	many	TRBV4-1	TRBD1	CASSQDRTGRPSNYGYTF	TGCGCCAGCAGCCAAGATCGGACAGGGAGACCTTCTAACTATGGCTACACCTTC
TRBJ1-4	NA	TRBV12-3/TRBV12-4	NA	CASSRRPKDWEKLFF	TGTGCCAGCAGCCGCCGGCCGAAGGATTGGGAAAAACTGTTTTTT
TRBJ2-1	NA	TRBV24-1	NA	CATSGLGLKFF	TGTGCCACCAGTGGACTAGGGCTTAAGTTCTTC
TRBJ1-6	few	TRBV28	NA	CASSHAAAPLHF	TGTGCCAGCAGCCACGCCGCGGCACCCCTCCACTTT
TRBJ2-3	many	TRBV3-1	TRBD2	CASSQPGLAGPTDTQYF	TGTGCCAGCAGCCAGCCGGGACTAGCGGGGCCCACAGATACGCAGTATTTT
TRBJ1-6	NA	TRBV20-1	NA	CSAPQGPLSYNSPLHF	TGCAGTGCTCCCCAGGGACCCCTTTCCTATAATTCACCCCTCCACTTT
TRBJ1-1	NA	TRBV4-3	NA	CASSQFRDAEAFF	TGCGCCAGCAGCCAATTCAGAGACGCTGAAGCTTTCTTT
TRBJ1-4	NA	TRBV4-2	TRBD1	CASSHSTGTGNNEKLFF	TGTGCCAGCAGCCATTCCACCGGGACAGGGAATAATGAAAAACTGTTTTTT
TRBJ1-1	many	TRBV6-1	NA	CASTRDTLGTEAFF	TGTGCCAGCACCCGGGACACCTTGGGCACTGAAGCTTTCTTT
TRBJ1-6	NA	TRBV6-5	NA	CASSYSLTPGTSPLHF	TGTGCCAGCAGTTACTCGTTGACCCCGGGGACCTCACCCCTCCACTTT
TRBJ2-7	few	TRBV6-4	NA	CASSDSNNSPYHYEQYF	TGTGCCAGCAGTGACTCGAATAACAGCCCCTATCACTACGAGCAGTACTTC
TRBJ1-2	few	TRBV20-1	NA	CSATTTANYGYTF	TGCAGTGCTACAACGACCGCTAACTATGGCTACACCTTC
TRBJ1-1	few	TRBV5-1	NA	CASSLSGGNTEAFF	TGCGCCAGCAGCTTGTCGGGCGGCAACACTGAAGCTTTCTTT
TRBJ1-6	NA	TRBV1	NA	CTSSQPGQGNSYNSPLHF	TGCACCAGCAGCCAACCCGGACAGGGAAACTCCTATAATTCACCCCTCCACTTT
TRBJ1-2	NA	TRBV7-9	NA	CASSSGVGYGYTF	TGTGCCAGCAGCTCCGGGGTCGGCTATGGCTACACCTTC
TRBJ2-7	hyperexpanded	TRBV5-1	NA	CASSQQGNEQYF	TGCGCCAGCAGCCAACAGGGTAATGAGCAGTACTTC
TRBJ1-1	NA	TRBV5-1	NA	CASSFQASNTEAFF	TGCGCCAGCAGCTTCCAGGCGTCGAACACTGAAGCTTTCTTT
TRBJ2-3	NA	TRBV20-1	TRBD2	CSAKRGPNTDTQYF	TGCAGTGCCAAGCGGGGGCCCAACACAGATACGCAGTATTTT
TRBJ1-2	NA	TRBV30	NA	CAWSVRRTYGYTF	TGTGCCTGGAGTGTTCGGCGGACCTATGGCTACACCTTC
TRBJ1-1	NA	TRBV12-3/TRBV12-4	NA	CASSLRRMNTEAFF	TGTGCCAGCAGTTTACGGCGGATGAACACTGAAGCTTTCTTT
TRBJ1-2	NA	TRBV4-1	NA	CASSQEGGPNYGYTF	TGCGCCAGCAGCCAAGAGGGGGGACCCAACTATGGCTACACCTTC
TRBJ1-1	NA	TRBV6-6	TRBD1	CASSRGTGIMNTEAFF	TGTGCCAGCAGCAGAGGGACAGGTATCATGAACACTGAAGCTTTCTTT
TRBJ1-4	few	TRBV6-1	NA	CASSEARDEKLFF	TGTGCCAGCAGTGAAGCAAGGGATGAAAAACTGTTTTTT
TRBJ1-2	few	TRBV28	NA	CASSLGNYGYTF	TGTGCCAGCAGTTTAGGGAACTATGGCTACACCTTC
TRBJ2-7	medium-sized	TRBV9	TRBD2	CASSPDPSGGYEQYF	TGTGCCAGCAGCCCTGATCCTAGCGGGGGCTACGAGCAGTACTTC
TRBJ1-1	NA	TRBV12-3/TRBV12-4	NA	CASSLTGGRVGTEAFF	TGTGCCAGCAGTTTAACCGGGGGAAGGGTGGGCACTGAAGCTTTCTTT
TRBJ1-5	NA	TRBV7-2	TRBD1	CASSWTGGQPQHF	TGTGCCAGCAGCTGGACAGGGGGCCAGCCCCAGCATTTT
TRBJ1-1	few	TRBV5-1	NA	CASNLRGVNTEAFF	TGCGCCAGCAACCTTCGGGGGGTGAACACTGAAGCTTTCTTT
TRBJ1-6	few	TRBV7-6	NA	CASSSGRSNSPLHF	TGTGCCAGCAGTTCTGGACGGTCTAATTCACCCCTCCACTTT
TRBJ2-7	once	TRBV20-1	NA	CSARVHRQSSYEQYF	TGCAGTGCTAGAGTCCACCGACAGAGCTCCTACGAGCAGTACTTC
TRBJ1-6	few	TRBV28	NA	CASSLASFSPLHF	TGTGCCAGCAGTTTGGCCTCCTTTTCACCCCTCCACTTT
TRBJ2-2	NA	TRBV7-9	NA	CASSLGSNTGELFF	TGTGCCAGCAGCCTGGGCTCCAACACCGGGGAGCTGTTTTTT
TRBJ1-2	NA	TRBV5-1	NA	CASSLRPGDANYGYTF	TGCGCCAGCAGCCTAAGACCGGGGGATGCTAACTATGGCTACACCTTC
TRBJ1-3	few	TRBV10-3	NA	CAISEQGSGNTIYF	TGTGCCATCAGTGAGCAGGGTTCTGGAAACACCATATATTTT
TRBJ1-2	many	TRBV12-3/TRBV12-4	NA	CASSSRLSGYGYTF	TGTGCCAGCAGTTCGCGTCTAAGTGGCTATGGCTACACCTTC